Presented here are 30 T cell receptor beta chains from one specimen sequenced in a study of blood T cell repertoires in COVID-19. Some clones are missing from TCRdb's copy, which holds only in-frame ones; the method was immunoSEQ multiplex PCR. The sample lists about 130,000 clones; more than 75% were seen once. The specimen sequenced was peripheral blood. The receptor set was obtained from a woman in her 70s with COVID-19, enrolled during active disease.

This clone has only a few counts. The chain combines TRBV9 with TRBJ2-7, with TRBD2 matching over 8 bases. V was pared by 2 bases and J by 6 bases, with 10 bases of the junction left unmatched. Germline V gene sequence: CDR1 SGDLS, CDR2 YYNGEE. This CDR3 region has 15 residues. This chain's CDR3 is CASSVGGDLSVEQYF. The DNA for the CDR3 is TGTGCCAGCAGCGTCGGGGGGGACCTCTCGGTCGAGCAGTACTTC. Using reference TRBV9 and TRBJ2-7 for the parts outside the CDR3, the full variable domain is DSGVTQTPKHLITATGQRVTLRCSPRSGDLSVYWYQQSLDQGLQFLIQYYNGEERAKGNILERFSAQQFPDLHSELNLSSLELGDSALYFCASSVGGDLSVEQYFGPGTRLTVT.

The chain has TRBV11-3 and TRBJ2-1; 7 positions agree with TRBD1. Trimming removed 5 bases from V and 0 bases from J; junction bases left unmatched: 1. The CDR3 spans 14 residues. Germline CDR1 reads SGHNT; CDR2 reads YENEEA. CDR3 sequence (DNA): TGTGCCAGCAGCCACAGGGGCTCCTACAATGAGCAGTTCTTC. This gives the protein CASSHRGSYNEQFF.

The CDR3 here is CASSLTQGEQFF. Written as DNA, the CDR3 is TGTGCCAGCAGTTTAACCCAGGGTGAGCAGTTCTTC. The chain combines TRBV12-3 or TRBV12-4 with TRBJ2-1, with a weak D call TRBD1 (5 bases). The CDR3 runs 12 residues. V was cut by 2 bases and J by 9 bases, with 8 bases left in between.

This clone has a handful of counts. This sequence joins TRBV3-1 (or the pseudogene TRBV3-2) and TRBJ2-3, with 7 bases identical to TRBD1. This CDR3 contains 13 residues. CDR1 LGHDT and CDR2 YNNKEL come from the germline V gene (reference sequence). V lost 4 bases, J lost 4 bases, and 2 bases stayed unmatched. DNA of the CDR3: TGTGCCAGCAGCCGACAGGGAGCAGATACGCAGTATTTT. Translation gives CASSRQGADTQYF.

This sequence joins TRBV2 and TRBJ1-6, with a possible D match to TRBD1 (6 bases). The CDR3 totals 14 residues. Germline-derived CDR1 and CDR2 are SNHLY and FYNNEI. The V end lost 7 bases, the J end lost 5 bases, and 12 bases lay between the germline ends. The CDR3 DNA sequence: TGTGCCAGCAAAGAAAGGGGGAATAATTCACCCCTCCACTTT. Amino acids: CASKERGNNSPLHF.

This chain uses TRBV29-1 with TRBJ1-2, with a possible D match to TRBD1 (5 bases). V was pared by 3 bases and J by 4 bases, with 12 bases between. CDR1 is SQVTM and CDR2 is ANQGSEA in the germline V gene. The CDR3 length is 13 residues. CDR3 sequence (DNA): TGCAGCGTTGACATGGGGCAGGTCTATGGCTACACCTTC. Encoded protein: CSVDMGQVYGYTF.

The chain recombines TRBV4-2 with TRBJ2-2; 14 bases agree with TRBD2. The CDR3 spans 16 residues. V was pared by 4 bases and J by 8 bases, with 6 bases of the junction left unmatched. Germline CDR1 is LGHNA and CDR2 is YNFKEQ. In nucleotides, the CDR3 is TGTGCCAGCAGCCCCAGGACTAGCGGGGGGCGTGGGGAGCTGTTTTTT. It codes for CASSPRTSGGRGELFF.

This rearrangement joins TRBV19 to TRBJ2-7; 7 nucleotides match TRBD1. Germline lookup yields CDR1 LNHDA and CDR2 SQIVND (reference sequence). Unmatched junction bases numbered 3, after V lost 4 bases and J lost 6 bases. The length of the CDR3 is 12 residues. The CDR3 bases are TGTGCCAGTAGTAGGGACAGTTCCGAGCAGTACTTC. Its translation: CASSRDSSEQYF.

V and J are TRBV6-2 or TRBV6-3 and TRBJ2-5; D remains unclear. Per germline, CDR1 MNHEY and CDR2 SVGEGT. The V gene lost 6 bases and the J gene lost 5 bases, with 7 bases spanning the gap. The CDR3 contains 11 residues. The CDR3 sequence: CASSRAETQYF. The CDR3 DNA reads as TGTGCCAGCAGCCGGGCGGAGACCCAGTACTTC.

The rearrangement uses TRBV11-2 and TRBJ2-3, with unresolved D. The CDR3 totals 15 residues. V was cut by 1 base and J by 5 bases, with 13 bases left in between. Germline lookup yields CDR1 SGHAT and CDR2 FQNNGV. Written as DNA, the CDR3 is TGTGCCAGCAGCTTAGTCGAAAGTCCGGGAGATACGCAGTATTTT. This encodes CASSLVESPGDTQYF.

The chain combines TRBV6-5 with TRBJ2-7; 8 bases map to TRBD1. This CDR3 region has 12 residues. The germline V gene has CDR1 MNHEY and CDR2 SVGAGI. The V segment lost 5 bases and the J segment 4 bases; nucleotides outside the gene matches: 1. The CDR3 coding sequence is TGTGCCAGCAGTACAGGGGGGTACGAGCAGTACTTC. Amino acid sequence: CASSTGGYEQYF.

The gene calls are TRBV29-1 and TRBJ2-7; 7 bases agree with TRBD1. Germline V CDR1 and CDR2: SQVTM, ANQGSEA. V gave up 4 bases and J gave up 5 bases; unmatched junction bases: 14. The CDR3 has 15 residues. The CDR3 region is CSVGPSGGVHHEQYF. The CDR3 nucleotides read TGCAGCGTTGGCCCCTCAGGGGGTGTACACCACGAGCAGTACTTC.

This chain links TRBV6-6 with TRBJ2-2, with a weak D call TRBD1 (5 bases). The ends were cut back, 4 bases at V and 12 bases at J, with 15 bases in the middle. This CDR3 region has 13 residues. CDR1 and CDR2 (germline): MNHNY, SVGAGI (reference sequence). The CDR3 here is CASSSHDRGQLFF. Here the CDR3 DNA reads TGTGCCAGCAGTTCCCACGACAGAGGCCAGCTGTTTTTT.

This rearrangement joins TRBV6-6 to TRBJ2-3; 7 bases fit TRBD1. The CDR3 runs 14 residues. Germline V gene lookup returns CDR1 MNHNY and CDR2 SVGAGI (reference sequence). Trimming cost V 8 bases and J 2 bases; bases outside gene matches: 7. CDR3 sequence: CASGRQGATDTQYF. Here the CDR3 DNA reads TGTGCCAGCGGAAGACAGGGTGCCACAGATACGCAGTATTTT.

The chain combines TRBV19 with TRBJ2-3; 7 nucleotides agree with TRBD2. The germline V gene has CDR1 LNHDA and CDR2 SQIVND (reference sequence). The J segment lost 3 bases and the V segment lost 0 bases, leaving 3 bases of the junction unmatched. The CDR3 sequence is 15 residues long. In nucleotides, the CDR3 is TGTGCCAGTAGTATAGATCGGCGGGGGACAGATACGCAGTATTTT. Protein product: CASSIDRRGTDTQYF. The complete variable domain, with remaining parts taken from reference TRBV19 and TRBJ2-3, reads DGGITQSPKYLFRKEGQNVTLSCEQNLNHDAMYWYRQDPGQGLRLIYYSQIVNDFQKGDIAEGYSVSREKKESFPLTVTSAQKNPTAFYLCASSIDRRGTDTQYFGPGTRLTVL.

The rearrangement links TRBV5-1 to TRBJ2-5, with D maybe TRBD2 (5 bases). This CDR3 has 14 residues. CDR1 is SGHRS, CDR2 YFSETQ, per germline. Trimming took off 4 bases at V and 1 base at J, with 11 bases between the two ends. This chain's CDR3 is CASSIKAGQETQYF. The DNA of the CDR3 is TGCGCCAGCAGCATAAAGGCGGGCCAAGAGACCCAGTACTTC.

This rearrangement joins TRBV5-4 to TRBJ2-1; tentative D call: TRBD1 (6 bases). The CDR3 is made up of 14 amino acids. Looked up from germline, CDR1 is SGHNT and CDR2 is YYREEE (reference sequence). Trimming cost V 4 bases and J 5 bases, with 13 bases left between them. The CDR3 DNA reads TGTGCCAGCAGCGTCAAAACAGGGAACAATGAGCAGTTCTTC. It specifies CASSVKTGNNEQFF. Full variable domain (remainder filled in from reference TRBV5-4 and TRBJ2-1): ETGVTQSPTHLIKTRGQQVTLRCSSQSGHNTVSWYQQALGQGPQFIFQYYREEENGRGNFPPRFSGLQFPNYSSELNVNALELDDSALYLCASSVKTGNNEQFFGPGTRLTVL.

The genes are TRBV20-1 and TRBJ2-3; 10 bases fit TRBD2. V trimming: 3 bases; J trimming: 6 bases; junction bases outside the gene matches: 9. Looked up from germline, CDR1 is DFQATT and CDR2 is SNEGSKA (reference sequence). The CDR3 contains 15 residues. This chain's CDR3 is CSASSVAGGPDTQYF. In DNA, the CDR3 is TGCAGTGCTAGTTCGGTAGCGGGGGGTCCGGATACGCAGTATTTT.

The chain recombines TRBV27 with TRBJ2-1; TRBD1 is a possible D gene (6 bases). The length of the CDR3 is 16 residues. Trimming pared 4 bases from V and 1 base from J, leaving 14 bases between. The germline gives CDR1 MNHEY, CDR2 SMNVEV (reference sequence). As DNA, the CDR3 is TGTGCCAGCAGTTCTTTCCAGGGGCCTTCCTACAATGAGCAGTTCTTC. This encodes CASSSFQGPSYNEQFF.

This chain connects TRBV7-6 to TRBJ1-1, with 7 positions matching TRBD1. The CDR3 consists of 14 residues. Germline V gene lookup returns CDR1 SGHVS and CDR2 FNYEAQ. The ends lost 5 bases at V and 1 base at J; junction bases unmatched: 4. In nucleotides, the CDR3 is TGTGCCAGCAGCGCGGGACAGAGGAACACTGAAGCTTTCTTT. Its translation is CASSAGQRNTEAFF.

The chain combines TRBV7-2 with TRBJ2-7; D perhaps matches TRBD2 (5 bases). Germline loops: CDR1 SGHTA, CDR2 FQGNSA. The V and J ends lost 1 base and 2 bases respectively, with 9 bases between them. The CDR3 runs 14 residues. CDR3 residues: CASSLGSRAYEQYF. The DNA for the CDR3 is TGTGCCAGCAGCTTAGGTTCGCGGGCCTACGAGCAGTACTTC.

The rearrangement uses TRBV6-5 and TRBJ2-7; D possibly corresponds to TRBD1 (6 bases). V lost 11 bases and J lost 2, with 22 bases in between. Germline CDR1 and CDR2: MNHEY and SVGAGI. The CDR3 contains 15 residues. The CDR3 sequence: CAPSPPGHEAYEQYF. The CDR3, as DNA: TGTGCCCCCTCGCCACCGGGACACGAAGCCTACGAGCAGTACTTC.

The chain combines TRBV28 with TRBJ2-2; 9 bases are shared with TRBD2. The ends lost 4 bases at V and 3 bases at J; junction bases unmatched: 9. The CDR3 consists of 17 residues. The germline V gene encodes CDR1 MDHEN and CDR2 SYDVKM. The CDR3 region is CASSSFSGGRYTGELFF. The DNA of the CDR3 is TGTGCCAGCAGTTCCTTTAGCGGGGGACGGTACACCGGGGAGCTGTTTTTT.

This clone turned up a few times. The rearrangement uses TRBV12-3 or TRBV12-4 and TRBJ2-7, with D possibly TRBD1 on 5 matching bases. The CDR3 loop spans 13 amino acids. Trimming shortened V by 3 bases and J by 5 bases, and 11 bases separated the two germline ends. CDR3 loop: CASSFFRVHEQYF. In DNA, the CDR3 is TGTGCCAGCAGTTTTTTCAGGGTCCACGAGCAGTACTTC.

The chain has TRBV21-1 and TRBJ2-3; the table's TRBD1 call for D was not verified on the DNA. TRBV21-1 is a recognized pseudogene. The length of the CDR3 is 18 residues. CDR3 DNA: TGTGCCAGCAGCATCGGTTACCGGGACAGGGACTCCACAGATACGCAGTATTTT. It codes for CASSIGYRDRDSTDTQYF.

V is TRBV12-3 or TRBV12-4 and J is TRBJ1-1, with D maybe TRBD1 (6 bases). This CDR3 has 13 residues. V gave up 6 bases and J gave up 2 bases, with 10 bases separating them. CDR3 coding DNA: TGTGCCAGCAGGGGGGCAGCTAACACTGAAGCTTTCTTT. Encoded protein: CASRGAANTEAFF.

This clone appeared once. The chain couples TRBV6-2 or TRBV6-3 to TRBJ1-2; D unresolved. The V gene's germline CDR1 is MNHEY and CDR2 SVGEGT. The CDR3 extends over 17 amino acids. The V end was cut by 2 bases, the J end by 6 bases, with 22 bases between. The CDR3 sequence: CASSYNFVPQRGHGYTF. The CDR3 bases are TGTGCCAGCAGTTACAACTTCGTCCCGCAGAGAGGGCATGGCTACACCTTC.

V gene TRBV3-1 (or the pseudogene TRBV3-2) combines with J gene TRBJ1-5; 8 nucleotides agree with TRBD1. Germline assignment: CDR1 LGHDT and CDR2 YNNKEL (reference sequence). V shed 2 bases and J 7 bases; nucleotides not matched to a gene: 13. The CDR3 is 17 amino acids. CDR3: CASSQTGTGSIGQPQHF. CDR3 in DNA: TGTGCCAGCAGCCAAACCGGGACAGGCAGTATTGGCCAGCCCCAGCATTTT.

The J gene is TRBJ2-2, the V gene TRBV3-1 (or the pseudogene TRBV3-2); D uncertain. The CDR3 contains 15 residues. Germline V gives CDR1 LGHDT, CDR2 YNNKEL (reference sequence). V lost 1 base and J 1 base, leaving 7 bases between the germline ends. The CDR3 region is CASSQASMNTGELFF. The CDR3, as DNA: TGTGCCAGCAGCCAAGCAAGCATGAACACCGGGGAGCTGTTTTTT.

The chain employs TRBV4-2 and TRBJ2-5; 7 bases are shared with TRBD2. The V segment lost 0 bases and the J segment 0 bases; nucleotides outside the gene matches: 1. The CDR3 extends over 15 amino acids. The germline gives CDR1 LGHNA, CDR2 YNFKEQ. CDR3 in DNA: TGTGCCAGCAGCCAAGAAGCGGGGAACCAAGAGACCCAGTACTTC. This translates into CASSQEAGNQETQYF.